Listed below are T cell receptor beta chains from one sample, sequenced in a study of blood T cells in healthy people across ages. TCRdb used MiXCR to reprocess the 5' RACE reads, holding one entry per CDR3 protein. The sample has some 920,000 distinct CDR3 sequences, roughly 50% seen once. Sequenced material: blood. Receptors were obtained from a woman aged 60-70 years in good health. Each CDR3 is given with its conserved first and last residue. A D gene is named only where the DNA matches it firmly. Only part of the rows carry a size: once, few, many, or a class if the clone is expanded.

. TRBJ2-5 TRBD2 TRBV7-2 CASSQELAGKTQYF TGTGCCAGCAGCCAGGAGCTAGCGGGGAAAACCCAGTACTTC
. TRBJ1-2 . TRBV9 CASSVNVGGIDYGYTF TGTGCCAGCAGCGTAAACGTTGGGGGTATCGACTATGGCTACACCTTC
. TRBJ2-7 TRBD2 TRBV10-3 CAIRLSSGSGQQYF TGTGCCATCCGGCTCAGTAGCGGGAGTGGACAGCAGTACTTC
. TRBJ2-7 . TRBV3-1 CASSQGRLKGLNEQYF TGTGCCAGCAGCCAAGGACGTTTAAAGGGGCTTAACGAGCAGTACTTC
few TRBJ2-3 . TRBV4-2 CASSQDGGKATQYF TGTGCCAGCAGCCAAGATGGGGGAAAAGCTACGCAGTATTTT
. TRBJ2-1 . TRBV6-2/TRBV6-3 CASRNGTYLAHYNEQFF TGTGCCAGCAGAAATGGGACCTACTTAGCCCACTACAATGAGCAGTTCTTC
. TRBJ1-6 . TRBV12-3/TRBV12-4 CASSSLGGNSYNSPLHF TGTGCCAGCAGTTCCCTTGGCGGTAACTCCTATAATTCACCCCTCCACTTT
. TRBJ1-1 . TRBV7-2 CAGSPTGAMNTEAFF TGTGCCGGCAGCCCGACAGGAGCTATGAACACTGAAGCTTTCTTT
. TRBJ2-1 TRBD2 TRBV20-1 CSARDLLVASGSRYNEQFF TGCAGTGCTAGAGACCTATTAGTGGCTAGCGGGAGTAGGTACAATGAGCAGTTCTTC
. TRBJ2-7 . TRBV28 CASSFILFGTSYEQYF TGTGCCAGCAGTTTCATTCTTTTCGGGACCTCCTACGAGCAGTACTTC
. TRBJ2-7 . TRBV5-1 CASSREGLAWDYEQYF TGCGCCAGCAGCAGAGAGGGACTGGCCTGGGACTACGAGCAGTACTTC
. TRBJ2-5 . TRBV28 CVSSLFRSRQLQETQYF TGTGTCAGCAGTTTATTCCGCTCCCGACAGCTCCAAGAGACCCAGTACTTC
few TRBJ2-4 TRBD2 TRBV28 CASSPRGSGLKNIQYF TGTGCCAGCAGTCCGAGGGGTAGCGGGCTCAAAAACATTCAGTACTTC
few TRBJ2-1 . TRBV7-2 CASSLAVAYGYNEQFF TGTGCCAGCAGCTTAGCGGTAGCGTACGGGTACAATGAGCAGTTCTTC
. TRBJ1-4 TRBD1 TRBV12-3/TRBV12-4 CASRQAGGVGEKLFF TGTGCCAGCAGGCAAGCAGGGGGCGTCGGTGAAAAACTGTTTTTT
once TRBJ1-3 . TRBV12-5 CASGLDFSWPRNTIYF TGTGCTAGTGGTTTGGACTTCTCATGGCCCCGAAACACCATATATTTT
. TRBJ2-2 TRBD1 TRBV6-5 CASSYRDREGPRELFF TGTGCCAGCAGTTACCGGGACAGGGAGGGACCCCGGGAGCTGTTTTTT
. TRBJ2-1 TRBD2 TRBV3-1 CASSPGLLGSHEQFF TGTGCCAGCAGCCCGGGACTATTGGGTTCACATGAGCAGTTCTTC
. TRBJ2-2 . TRBV12-5 CASGFQGSGELFF TGTGCTAGTGGTTTTCAGGGGTCCGGGGAGCTGTTTTTT
. TRBJ2-4 TRBD1 TRBV20-1 CSAKGVDRGPRLNIQYF TGCAGTGCTAAGGGGGTGGACAGGGGGCCCCGCCTAAACATTCAGTACTTC